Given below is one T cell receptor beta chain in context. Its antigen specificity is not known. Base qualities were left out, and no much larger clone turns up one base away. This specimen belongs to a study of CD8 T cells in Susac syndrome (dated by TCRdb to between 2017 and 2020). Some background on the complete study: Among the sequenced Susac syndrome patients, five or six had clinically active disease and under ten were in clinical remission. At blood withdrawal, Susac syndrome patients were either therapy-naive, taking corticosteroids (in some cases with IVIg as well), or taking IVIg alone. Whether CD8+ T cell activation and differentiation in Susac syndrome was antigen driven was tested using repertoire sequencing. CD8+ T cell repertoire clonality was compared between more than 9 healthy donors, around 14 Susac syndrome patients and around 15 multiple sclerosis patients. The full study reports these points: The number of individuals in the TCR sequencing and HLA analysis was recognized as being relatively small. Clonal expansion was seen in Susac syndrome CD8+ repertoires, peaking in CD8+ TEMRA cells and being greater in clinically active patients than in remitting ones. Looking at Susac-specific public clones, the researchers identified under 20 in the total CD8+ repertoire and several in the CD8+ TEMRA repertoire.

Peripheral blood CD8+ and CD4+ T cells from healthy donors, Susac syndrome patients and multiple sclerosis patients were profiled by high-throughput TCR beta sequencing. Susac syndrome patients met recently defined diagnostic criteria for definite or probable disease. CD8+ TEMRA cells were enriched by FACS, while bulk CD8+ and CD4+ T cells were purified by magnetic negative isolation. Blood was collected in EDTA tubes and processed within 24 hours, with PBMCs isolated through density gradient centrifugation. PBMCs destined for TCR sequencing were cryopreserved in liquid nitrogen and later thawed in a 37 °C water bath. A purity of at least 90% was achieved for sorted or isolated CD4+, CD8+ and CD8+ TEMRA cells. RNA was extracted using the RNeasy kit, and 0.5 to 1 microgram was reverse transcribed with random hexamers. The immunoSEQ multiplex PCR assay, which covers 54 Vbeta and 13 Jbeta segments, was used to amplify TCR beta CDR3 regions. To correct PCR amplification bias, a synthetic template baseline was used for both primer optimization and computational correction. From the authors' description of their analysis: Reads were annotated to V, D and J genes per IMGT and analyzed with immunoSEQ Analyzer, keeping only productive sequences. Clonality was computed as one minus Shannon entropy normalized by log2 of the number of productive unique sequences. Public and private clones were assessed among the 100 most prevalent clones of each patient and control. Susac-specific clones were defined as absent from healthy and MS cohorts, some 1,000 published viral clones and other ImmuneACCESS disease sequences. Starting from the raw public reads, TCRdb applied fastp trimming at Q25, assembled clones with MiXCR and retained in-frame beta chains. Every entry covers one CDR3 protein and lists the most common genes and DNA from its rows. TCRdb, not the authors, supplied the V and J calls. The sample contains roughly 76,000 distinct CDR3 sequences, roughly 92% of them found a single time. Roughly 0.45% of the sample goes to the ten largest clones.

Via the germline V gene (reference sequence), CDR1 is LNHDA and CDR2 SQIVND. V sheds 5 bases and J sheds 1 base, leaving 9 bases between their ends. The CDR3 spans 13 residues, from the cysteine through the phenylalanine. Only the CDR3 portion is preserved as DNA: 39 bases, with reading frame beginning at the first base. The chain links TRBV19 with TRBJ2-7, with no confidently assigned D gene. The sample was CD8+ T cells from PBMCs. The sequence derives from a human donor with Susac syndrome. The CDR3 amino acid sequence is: CASSALGSYEQYF. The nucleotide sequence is TGTGCCAGTAGTGCTTTGGGGTCCTACGAGCAGTACTTC. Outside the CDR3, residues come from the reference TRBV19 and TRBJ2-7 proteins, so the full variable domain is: DGGITQSPKYLFRKEGQNVTLSCEQNLNHDAMYWYRQDPGQGLRLIYYSQIVNDFQKGDIAEGYSVSREKKESFPLTVTSAQKNPTAFYLCASSALGSYEQYFGPGTRLTVT.